This T cell receptor (beta chain) was captured by sequencing in a study of glioma-infiltrating T cells. In this sample, this clonotype turned up a few times. Its specificity is unknown. TCR alpha and beta CDR3 regions were amplified from RNA using iRepertoire nested multiplex PCR. Tissue mRNA or PBMC total RNA, roughly 90-400 ng, went into one-step reverse transcription and amplification. TCRdb processed the multiplex PCR reads anew with MiXCR; each CDR3 protein has one entry. The sample lists roughly 120,000 distinct CDR3 sequences; approximately 23% were seen once. Trimming removed 6 bases from V and 7 bases from J, with 13 bases in between. The CDR3 loop spans 13 amino acids. Study-wide findings and caveats: Tissue and blood shared very few CDR3 sequences. Gliomas, especially low-grade, showed above-expected tissue-blood divergence; non-neoplastic patients showed below.

V usage is TRBV12-3 or TRBV12-4 and J usage is TRBJ2-1, with D unclear. The TCR sequence derives from a human donor with low-grade glioma or glioblastoma, undergoing nonglioma brain surgery, or in good health (not recorded which). The material sequenced was glioma tissue, nonneoplastic brain tissue, or PBMCs (not recorded which). Here the CDR3 DNA reads TGTGCCAGCAGACTCGCGCAGGAGAATGAGCAGTTCTTC. This sequence encodes CASRLAQENEQFF.